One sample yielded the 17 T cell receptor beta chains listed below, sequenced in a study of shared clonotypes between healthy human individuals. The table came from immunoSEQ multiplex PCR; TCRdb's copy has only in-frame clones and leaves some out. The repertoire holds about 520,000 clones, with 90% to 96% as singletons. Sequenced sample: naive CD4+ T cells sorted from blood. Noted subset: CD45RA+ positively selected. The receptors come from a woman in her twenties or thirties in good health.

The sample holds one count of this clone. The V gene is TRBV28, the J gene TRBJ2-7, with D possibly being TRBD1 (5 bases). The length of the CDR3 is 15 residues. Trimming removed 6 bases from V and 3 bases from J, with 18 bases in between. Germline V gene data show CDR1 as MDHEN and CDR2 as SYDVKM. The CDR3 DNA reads TGTGCCAGCAGCCTAACAGGTTTGTTATTCTACGAGCAGTACTTC. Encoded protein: CASSLTGLLFYEQYF.

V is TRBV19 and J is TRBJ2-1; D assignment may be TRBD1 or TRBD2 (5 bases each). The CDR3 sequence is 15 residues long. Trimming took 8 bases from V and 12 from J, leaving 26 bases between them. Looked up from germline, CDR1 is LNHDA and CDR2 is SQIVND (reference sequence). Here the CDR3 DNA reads TGTGCCAGTCAAAAGGACACCTTAGCGCGGTCGTGGCAGTTCTTC. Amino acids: CASQKDTLARSWQFF.

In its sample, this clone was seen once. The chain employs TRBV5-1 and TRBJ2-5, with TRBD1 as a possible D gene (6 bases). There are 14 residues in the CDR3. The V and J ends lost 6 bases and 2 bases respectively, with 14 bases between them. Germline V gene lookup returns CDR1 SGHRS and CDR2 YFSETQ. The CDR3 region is CASTEPGQQETQYF. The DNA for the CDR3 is TGCGCCAGCACCGAACCTGGACAGCAAGAGACCCAGTACTTC.

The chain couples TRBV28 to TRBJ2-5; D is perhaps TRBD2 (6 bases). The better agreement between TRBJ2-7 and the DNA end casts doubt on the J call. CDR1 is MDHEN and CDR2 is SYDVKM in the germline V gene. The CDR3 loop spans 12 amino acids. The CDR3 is CASSFREYEQYF. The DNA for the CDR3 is TGTGCCAGCAGTTTTCGGGAGTACGAGCAGTACTTC.

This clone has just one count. The CDR3 here is CASSWDRGYNSPLHF. CDR3 coding DNA: TGTGCCAGCAGTTGGGACAGGGGCTATAATTCACCCCTCCACTTT. V usage is TRBV28 and J usage is TRBJ1-6, with 10 bases matching TRBD1. This CDR3 comprises 15 residues. J was trimmed by 3 bases and V by 4 bases; bases with no gene match: 0. The V gene's germline CDR1 is MDHEN and CDR2 SYDVKM.

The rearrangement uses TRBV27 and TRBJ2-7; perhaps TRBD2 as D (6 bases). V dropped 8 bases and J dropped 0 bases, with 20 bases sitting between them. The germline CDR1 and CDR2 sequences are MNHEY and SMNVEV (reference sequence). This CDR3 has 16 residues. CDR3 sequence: CASASHHGGISYEQYF. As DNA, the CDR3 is TGTGCCAGCGCGAGTCACCACGGGGGTATCTCCTACGAGCAGTACTTC.

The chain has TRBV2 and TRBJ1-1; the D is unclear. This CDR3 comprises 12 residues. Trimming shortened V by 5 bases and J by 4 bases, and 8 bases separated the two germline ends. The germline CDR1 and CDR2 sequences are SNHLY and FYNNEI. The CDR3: CASSYGSTEAFF. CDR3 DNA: TGTGCCAGCAGTTATGGGAGCACTGAAGCTTTCTTT.

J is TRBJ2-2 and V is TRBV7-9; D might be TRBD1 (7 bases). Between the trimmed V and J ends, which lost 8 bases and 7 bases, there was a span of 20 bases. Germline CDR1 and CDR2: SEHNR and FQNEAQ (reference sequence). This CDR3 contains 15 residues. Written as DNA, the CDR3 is TGTGCCAGCCGCGCTGGAGGGGGCGCCGGCGGGGAGCTGTTTTTT. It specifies CASRAGGGAGGELFF. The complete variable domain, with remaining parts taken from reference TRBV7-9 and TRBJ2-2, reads DTGVSQNPRHKITKRGQNVTFRCDPISEHNRLYWYRQTLGQGPEFLTYFQNEAQLEKSRLLSDRFSAERPKGSFSTLEIQRTEQGDSAMYLCASRAGGGAGGELFFGEGSRLTVL.

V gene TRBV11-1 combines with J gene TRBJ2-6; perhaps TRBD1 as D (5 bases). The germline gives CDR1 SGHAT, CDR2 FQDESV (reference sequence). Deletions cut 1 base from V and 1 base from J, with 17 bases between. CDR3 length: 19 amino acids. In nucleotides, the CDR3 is TGTGCCAGCAGCTTAGTCCGCTTGGGTCAGGGATCTGGGGCCAACGTCCTGACTTTC. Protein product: CASSLVRLGQGSGANVLTF.

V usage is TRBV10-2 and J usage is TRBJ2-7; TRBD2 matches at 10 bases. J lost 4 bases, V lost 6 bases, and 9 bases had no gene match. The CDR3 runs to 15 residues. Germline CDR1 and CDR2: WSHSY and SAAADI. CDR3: CASSSAGGVSYEQYF. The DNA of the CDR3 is TGCGCCAGCAGCTCAGCGGGAGGGGTTAGTTACGAGCAGTACTTC.

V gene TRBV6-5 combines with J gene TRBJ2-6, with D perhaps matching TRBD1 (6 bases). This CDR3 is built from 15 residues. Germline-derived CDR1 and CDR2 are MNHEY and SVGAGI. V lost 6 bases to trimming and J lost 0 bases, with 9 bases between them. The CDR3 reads CASRSQGSGANVLTF. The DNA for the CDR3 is TGTGCCAGCAGATCACAGGGCTCTGGGGCCAACGTCCTGACTTTC.

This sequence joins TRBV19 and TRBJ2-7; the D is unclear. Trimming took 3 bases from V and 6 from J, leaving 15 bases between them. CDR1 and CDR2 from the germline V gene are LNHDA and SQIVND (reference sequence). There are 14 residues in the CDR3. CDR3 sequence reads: CASSIGLNAREQYF. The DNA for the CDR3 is TGTGCCAGTAGTATTGGTCTCAACGCTCGCGAGCAGTACTTC.

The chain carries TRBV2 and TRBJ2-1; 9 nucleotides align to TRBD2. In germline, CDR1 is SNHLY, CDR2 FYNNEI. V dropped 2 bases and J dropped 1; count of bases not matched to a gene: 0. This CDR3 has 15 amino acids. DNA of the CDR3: TGTGCCAGCAGTGAAAGCGGGAGGTCCTACAATGAGCAGTTCTTC. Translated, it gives CASSESGRSYNEQFF.

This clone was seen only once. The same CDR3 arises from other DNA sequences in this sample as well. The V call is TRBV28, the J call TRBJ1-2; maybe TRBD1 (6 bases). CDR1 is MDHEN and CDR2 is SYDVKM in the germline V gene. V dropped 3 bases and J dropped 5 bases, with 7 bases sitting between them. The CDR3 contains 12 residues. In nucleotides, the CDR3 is TGTGCCAGCAGTTTGACAGGATATGGCTACACCTTC. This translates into CASSLTGYGYTF.

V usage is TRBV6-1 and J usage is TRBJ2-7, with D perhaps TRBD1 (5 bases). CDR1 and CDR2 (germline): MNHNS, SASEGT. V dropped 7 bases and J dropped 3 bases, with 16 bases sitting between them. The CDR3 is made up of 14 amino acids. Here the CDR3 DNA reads TGTGCCAGCACAAAGGGCACAGGAGTCTACGAGCAGTACTTC. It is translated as CASTKGTGVYEQYF.

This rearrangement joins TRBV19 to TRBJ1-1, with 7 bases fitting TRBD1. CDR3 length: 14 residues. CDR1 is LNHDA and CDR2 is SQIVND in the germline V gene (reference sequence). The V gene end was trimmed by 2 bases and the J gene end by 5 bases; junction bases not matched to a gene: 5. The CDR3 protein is CASSIPGQKTEAFF. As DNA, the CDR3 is TGTGCCAGTAGTATACCGGGACAGAAGACTGAAGCTTTCTTT.

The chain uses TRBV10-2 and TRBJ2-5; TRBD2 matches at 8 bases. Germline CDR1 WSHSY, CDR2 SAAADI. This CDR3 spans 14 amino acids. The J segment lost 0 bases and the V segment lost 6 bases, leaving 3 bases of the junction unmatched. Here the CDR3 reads CASRREEYQETQYF. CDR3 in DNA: TGCGCCAGCAGGCGGGAGGAGTACCAAGAGACCCAGTACTTC.